A selection of T cell receptor beta chains follows, all from one sample in a study of blood T cell repertoires in COVID-19. Sequencing used immunoSEQ multiplex PCR; TCRdb keeps in-frame clones, though not all of them. The sample lists about 150,000 clones, 80% to 90% occurring once. Sequences were obtained from PBMCs or T cells enriched from blood (not recorded which). The source is a man in his fifties or sixties who had recovered from COVID-19. CDR3s include the opening cysteine and the closing phenylalanine or tryptophan. D genes are given only for firm matches. Where a row states a size, it is once, few, many or the class of an expanded clone; other rows omit it.

NA,TRBV19,medium-sized,TRBJ2-7,TGTGCCAGTAGTATCTTTTGGGGGGACGAGCAGTACTTC,CASSIFWGDEQYF
NA,TRBV23-1,NA,TRBJ2-7,TGCGCCAGCAGTCCCCCCGGCGAAACAGTCCACGAGCAGTACTTC,CASSPPGETVHEQYF
TRBD1,TRBV19,NA,TRBJ1-1,TGTGCCAGTAGTGGGACAGGGGGCATCGCTGAAGCTTTCTTT,CASSGTGGIAEAFF
TRBD1,TRBV6-6,NA,TRBJ1-4,TGTGCCAGCATTCCCGGGACAGGGGTTAAGCGGGAAAAACTGTTTTTT,CASIPGTGVKREKLFF
TRBD2,TRBV27,NA,TRBJ2-7,TGTGCCAGCAGTCGGGGACTAGCGGGGGCCCCCTACGAGCAGTACTTC,CASSRGLAGAPYEQYF
NA,TRBV12-3/TRBV12-4,once,TRBJ1-2,TGTGCCACGCCGGGGGGCTATGGCTACACCTTC,CATPGGYGYTF
TRBD1,TRBV10-3,NA,TRBJ2-1,TGTGCCATCAGGGGGACAGGGGCGAATGAGCAGTTCTTC,CAIRGTGANEQFF
TRBD1,TRBV11-2,once,TRBJ1-5,TGTGCCAGCAGCTTCGGGACAGGGAATCAGCCCCAGCATTTT,CASSFGTGNQPQHF
TRBD2,TRBV7-9,NA,TRBJ2-5,TGTGCCAGCAGCTTAGCGGGGGGGAGGCAGACCCAGTACTTC,CASSLAGGRQTQYF
TRBD1,TRBV5-6,NA,TRBJ1-1,TGTGCCAGCAGCCTCAGGGGGCTTAACACTGAAGCTTTCTTT,CASSLRGLNTEAFF
TRBD2,TRBV19,once,TRBJ2-2,TGTGCCAGTAGTACGCGGGGGACGAACACCGGGGAGCTGTTTTTT,CASSTRGTNTGELFF
TRBD2,TRBV7-3,NA,TRBJ2-3,TGTGCCAGCAGCTTACTTAGCGGGGGAGAAGATACGCAGTATTTT,CASSLLSGGEDTQYF
TRBD2,TRBV7-8,NA,TRBJ2-7,TGTGCCAGCAGCCTTAGCGGGGGGGACGAGCAGTACTTC,CASSLSGGDEQYF
TRBD2,TRBV5-1,NA,TRBJ2-7,TGCGCCAGCAGCTTAGAACTAGCGGGGACCTACGAGCAGTACTTC,CASSLELAGTYEQYF
NA,TRBV28,NA,TRBJ1-3,TGTGCCAGCAGTTTACCCCAGGGCCTCTCTGGAAACACCATATATTTT,CASSLPQGLSGNTIYF
NA,TRBV9,NA,TRBJ1-2,TGTGCCAGCCATGGGGTGGGGGGCTATGGCTACACCTTC,CASHGVGGYGYTF
TRBD2,TRBV5-6,NA,TRBJ2-3,TGTGCCAGCAGCTTGGGAAGCGGGGGATCCTATACGCAGTATTTT,CASSLGSGGSYTQYF